The source of this TCR beta chain is a study of graft-versus-host responses after intestinal transplantation. General study points: Some patients had graft-donor T cell macrochimerism, and their allografts showed high graft-versus-host to host-versus-graft clonal ratios.

Method: immunoSEQ multiplex PCR; TCRdb's copy keeps in-frame clones and lacks some. This table has roughly 100,000 clones, roughly 90% appearing once. Germline CDR1 GTSNPN, CDR2 SVGIG (reference sequence). CDR3 length equals 14 residues. V was pared by 3 bases and J by 4 bases, with 5 bases of the junction left unmatched. This clone was observed once. Its target is unknown. Sequencing was performed on unstimulated CD4+ T cells sorted from spleen or lymph node cells, taken before intestinal transplant. The sequence derives from a human donor who received an intestinal transplant. V is TRBV30 and J is TRBJ2-5; TRBD1 aligns across 10 bases. As DNA, the CDR3 is TGTGCCTGGAGAAGGACAGGGGGTAGAGAGACCCAGTACTTC. Translating it yields CAWRRTGGRETQYF.